Included here is one T cell receptor beta chain sequence, with context. The antigen is unknown. The investigators split CD4+ cells into a CD45RA+ naive subset and a CD45RA-negative memory subset. The protocol was immunoSEQ multiplex PCR, while the TCRdb copy is restricted to in-frame clones and leaves out a portion. The sample holds approximately 2,300,000 clones, approximately 90% seen once. Germline CDR1 and CDR2: MNHEY and SVGAGI. The CDR3 loop spans 14 amino acids. V lost 7 bases and J 3 bases, leaving 16 bases between the germline ends. This specimen belongs to a study of shared clonotypes between healthy human individuals. For the study at large: Three plates each covered CD4 naive and memory; CD8 naive two, CD8 memory one.

Study-wide findings and caveats: The diversity represented, both genetic and in exposure history, was limited by few donors.

The TCR was taken from a man aged 18 to 30 in good health. Some clones in this sample may be carry-over from other donors' samples. The sample was naive CD4+ T cells from PBMCs. Specified subset: CD45RA+ positively selected. The rearrangement joins TRBV6-5 to TRBJ2-7; D is perhaps TRBD1 or TRBD2 (5 bases each). CDR3 DNA: TGTGCCAGCAATCGGGGCCCTGGAGGCTACGAGCAGTACTTC. Its translation is CASNRGPGGYEQYF.